This passage covers 20 T cell receptor beta chains from one sample sequenced in a study of T cell responses to AZD1222 COVID-19 vaccine. Libraries were prepared by immunoSEQ multiplex PCR; TCRdb keeps only in-frame clonotypes and omits some of them. Of 170,000 or so clones in the sample, about nine tenths were seen once. Sample: peripheral blood, taken on day 0 of AZD1222 vaccination. These TCRs come from an adult in good health.

This sequence joins TRBV7-9 and TRBJ1-1; D is possibly TRBD1 (6 bases). V dropped 2 bases and J dropped 5 bases, with 12 bases sitting between them. Germline V gene data show CDR1 as SEHNR and CDR2 as FQNEAQ (reference sequence). This CDR3 has 14 amino acids. CDR3: CASSLQGFGTEAFF. As DNA, the CDR3 is TGTGCCAGCAGCTTACAGGGGTTTGGGACTGAAGCTTTCTTT.

The chain combines TRBV18 with TRBJ1-5; D remains ambiguous. Trimming stripped 3 bases from V and 5 bases from J, with 8 bases between. Germline V lookup: CDR1 KGHSH, CDR2 LQKENI. The CDR3 extends over 13 amino acids. The CDR3 bases are TGTGCCAGCTCACCCAGCCTAGATCAGCCCCAGCATTTT. This gives the protein CASSPSLDQPQHF.

V gene TRBV7-2 combines with J gene TRBJ1-1; no firm D call. V was pared by 0 bases and J by 3 bases, with 14 bases between. Germline CDR1 is SGHTA and CDR2 is FQGNSA. CDR3 size: 16 residues. The CDR3 reads CASSLALFSTDTEAFF. The CDR3 nucleotides read TGTGCCAGCAGCTTAGCTCTATTTTCAACCGACACTGAAGCTTTCTTT.

The chain combines TRBV9 with TRBJ1-2; D not resolved. V was clipped by 3 bases and J by 8 bases, with 23 bases between them. The CDR3 totals 16 residues. CDR1 SGDLS and CDR2 YYNGEE come from the germline V gene. CDR3 sequence: CASSGRDEIRGRGYTF. CDR3 DNA: TGTGCCAGCAGCGGGCGAGACGAAATTAGAGGCCGAGGCTACACCTTC.

DNA for the CDR3: TGTGCCAGCAGCCGAACCGGGACGTCTAACTATGGCTACACCTTC. Its protein is CASSRTGTSNYGYTF. This sequence joins TRBV7-9 and TRBJ1-2; tentative D call: TRBD1 (5 bases). CDR3 length: 15 amino acids. From germline, CDR1 is SEHNR and CDR2 FQNEAQ (reference sequence). Trimming stripped 5 bases from V and 0 bases from J, with 13 bases between.

This clone has only one observation. This rearrangement joins TRBV6-5 to TRBJ2-3, with D perhaps matching TRBD2 (6 bases). The CDR3 spans 16 residues. The germline V gene encodes CDR1 MNHEY and CDR2 SVGAGI. Trimming left V 5 bases short and J 6 bases short, with 21 bases between. In DNA, the CDR3 is TGTGCCAGCAGTAACTTAGCGGCAGCCGCGGCGGATACGCAGTATTTT. Translating it yields CASSNLAAAAADTQYF.

CDR3 nucleotide sequence: TGTGCCAGCAGTTCCCATGGCTCCGGAGGCTACACCTTC. It encodes CASSSHGSGGYTF. The rearrangement uses TRBV27 and TRBJ1-2, with unresolved D. The CDR3 is made up of 13 amino acids. Per the germline V gene, CDR1 is MNHEY and CDR2 is SMNVEV (reference sequence). V was shortened by 4 bases and J by 8 bases, with 14 bases between the two germline ends.

This clone was recorded once. This sequence joins TRBV19 and TRBJ2-2; TRBD1 agrees at 10 bases. The CDR3 has 15 amino acids. V trimming: 5 bases; J trimming: 3 bases; junction bases outside the gene matches: 3. Germline loops: CDR1 LNHDA, CDR2 SQIVND (reference sequence). The CDR3 DNA reads TGTGCCAGTAGTTCGGACAGGGGGTACACCGGGGAGCTGTTTTTT. It is translated as CASSSDRGYTGELFF.

Comment on this clone: With a much larger clone just one base away, this may be a read error. The identical CDR3 is also encoded by other nucleotide sequences in the sample. The chain carries TRBV7-3 and TRBJ2-7; D is perhaps TRBD2 (5 bases). The CDR3 has 18 amino acids. CDR1 SGHTA and CDR2 FQGTGA come from the germline V gene. Deletions cut 4 bases from V and 4 bases from J, with 26 bases between. This CDR3 is CASSSQARGSAETYEQYF. CDR3 bases: TGTGCCAGCAGCTCGCAGGCCAGAGGTAGCGCCGAGACTTACGAGCAGTACTTC. Variable domain in full (rest from reference TRBV7-3 and TRBJ2-7): GAGVSQTPSNKVTEKGKYVELRCDPISGHTALYWYRQSLGQGPEFLIYFQGTGAADDSGLPNDRFFAVRPEGSVSTLKIQRTERGDSAVYLCASSSQARGSAETYEQYFGPGTRLTVT.

This clone was observed a handful of times. The rearrangement links TRBV10-3 to TRBJ2-6; D is undetermined. Trimming shortened V by 3 bases and J by 2 bases, and 11 bases separated the two germline ends. Germline CDR1 and CDR2: ENHRY and SYGVKD. The CDR3 consists of 16 residues. CDR3 sequence reads: CAISDPYRPGANVLTF. For the CDR3, the DNA is TGTGCCATCAGTGATCCCTACCGCCCTGGGGCCAACGTCCTGACTTTC.

V gene TRBV3-1 (or the pseudogene TRBV3-2) combines with J gene TRBJ2-6, with 11 positions matching TRBD1. CDR1 is LGHDT, CDR2 YNNKEL, per germline (reference sequence). V lost 4 bases and J lost 0; bases outside the gene matches: 5. This CDR3 is built from 18 residues. The CDR3 sequence: CASSLRTGGRSGANVLTF. In DNA, the CDR3 is TGTGCCAGCAGCCTTCGGACAGGGGGCCGCTCTGGGGCCAACGTCCTGACTTTC.

The chain is built from TRBV21-1 and TRBJ2-2. TRBV21-1 is classified as a pseudogene. This CDR3 spans 16 amino acids. Here the CDR3 DNA reads TGTGCCAGCAGCACCGACGACCGAACTAACACCGGGGAGCTGTTTTTT. Residues: CASSTDDRTNTGELFF.

CDR3 sequence: CASSLTGLNTEAFF. In DNA, the CDR3 is TGCGCCAGCAGCTTGACAGGTCTAAACACTGAAGCTTTCTTT. The chain couples TRBV5-1 to TRBJ1-1, with D perhaps matching TRBD1 (5 bases). The germline gives CDR1 SGHRS, CDR2 YFSETQ. Trimming removed 1 base at V and 2 bases at J, with 9 bases between. The CDR3 is 14 amino acids.

The genes are TRBV6-5 and TRBJ1-1, with D uncertain. The ends were cut back, 3 bases at V and 1 base at J, with 9 bases in the middle. This CDR3 comprises 14 residues. Looked up from germline, CDR1 is MNHEY and CDR2 is SVGAGI. The CDR3 here is CASSYHSKNTEAFF. DNA of the CDR3: TGTGCCAGCAGTTATCACAGCAAGAACACTGAAGCTTTCTTT.

The rearrangement uses TRBV10-3 and TRBJ2-7, with D perhaps TRBD2 (6 bases). CDR3 length equals 16 residues. Germline values: CDR1 ENHRY, CDR2 SYGVKD. The ends were cut back, 3 bases at V and 1 base at J, with 16 bases in the middle. The CDR3: CAISDLEGSTSYEQYF. The CDR3 coding sequence is TGTGCCATCAGTGATTTGGAGGGCAGTACTTCCTACGAGCAGTACTTC.

This rearrangement joins TRBV14 to TRBJ1-2; D remains ambiguous. The germline CDR1 and CDR2 sequences are SGHDN and FVKESK. The CDR3 is 12 amino acids. With 1 base removed from V and 5 bases from J, the gap between germline ends came to 5 bases. This chain's CDR3 is CASSQAAYGYTF. In DNA form, the CDR3 reads TGTGCCAGCAGCCAAGCCGCTTATGGCTACACCTTC.

This chain joins TRBV7-3 and TRBJ2-7; D is tentatively TRBD1 or TRBD2 (5 bases each). The V gene lost 5 bases and the J gene lost 10 bases, with 15 bases spanning the gap. The CDR3 is made up of 12 amino acids. CDR1 is SGHTA and CDR2 is FQGTGA in the germline V gene. The CDR3 reads CASSRDGPEQYF. The DNA of the CDR3 is TGTGCCAGCAGCCGGGACGGCCCCGAACAGTACTTC.

The chain couples TRBV11-2 to TRBJ1-6; tentative D call: TRBD1 (5 bases). V shed 6 bases and J shed 4 bases, with 13 bases lying between them. CDR1 and CDR2 from the germline V gene are SGHAT and FQNNGV. CDR3 length: 15 amino acids. The CDR3 region has the DNA TGTGCCAGCAGTCTCCAGGGCCTGTATAATTCACCCCTCCACTTT. It is translated as CASSLQGLYNSPLHF.

The CDR3 DNA is TGTGCCAGCTCACTACTACTAGCGGACTCCTACGAGCAGTACTTC. This gives the protein CASSLLLADSYEQYF. The chain is built from TRBV18 and TRBJ2-7; 8 bases are a match to TRBD2. V dropped 4 bases and J dropped 0; count of bases not matched to a gene: 5. Germline CDR1 KGHSH, CDR2 LQKENI. The CDR3 extends over 15 amino acids.

The chain recombines TRBV2 with TRBJ2-3, with D maybe TRBD1 (5 bases). The germline V gene has CDR1 SNHLY and CDR2 FYNNEI. Trimming cost V 4 bases and J 6 bases, with 14 bases left between them. The CDR3 totals 14 residues. CDR3 region: CASSGTTGEDTQYF. CDR3 nucleotides: TGTGCCAGCAGTGGGACCACAGGAGAGGATACGCAGTATTTT.